The sequence of this T cell receptor (beta chain) was determined in a study of CD4 T cells in relation to SARS-CoV-2 and coronaviruses. Overall study: Convalescent patients were fewer than ten males and a few females; two were Hispanic. Study-level points and caveats: Each donor contributed either pre-pandemic or post-infection samples, not both. According to naive versus memory sequencing, detected responses are memory recall, not newly primed.

Comment on this clone: The antigen is unknown.

Some clones are missing from TCRdb's copy, which holds only in-frame ones; the method was immunoSEQ multiplex PCR. Of tens of thousands of clones detected, 90% to 95% appear once; the ten largest clones hold roughly 0.4%. The germline gives CDR1 DFQATT, CDR2 SNEGSKA (reference sequence). This CDR3 spans 11 amino acids. V and J are TRBV20-1 and TRBJ1-1; tentative D call: TRBD1 (5 bases). The sample consisted of naive CD4+ T cells from PBMCs. Noted subset: naive CD4+ T cells isolated by negative enrichment. The sequence was collected from an adult with COVID-19. The CDR3 nucleotides are TGCAGCACAGGACCGGACACTGAAGCTTTCTTT. Translated: CSTGPDTEAFF.